The T cell receptor (beta chain) described here comes from a study of memory CD4+ T cells and cytomegalovirus serostatus. Study-level information: Healthy Belgian adult donors included about nine CMV-positive and approximately 25 CMV-negative people. Overall study findings and caveats: About 40% of the roughly 160 known CMV-associated TCRbeta sequences appeared in CD4+ memory. CMV serostatus prediction reached median AUC about 0.95, or 0.9 with US-trained model.

As concerns this clone: Its antigen is not identified.

The sort gate was single viable CD3+CD4+CD8-CD45RO+ cells for memory CD4+ T cells. Donors' CMV status reflects serum IgG against pp150, pp28, p38, p52. Produced via immunoSEQ multiplex PCR; TCRdb's table is partial and in-frame only. The data contain 80,000 to 100,000 clones, about 80% of them seen just once; the ten biggest clones take up 3.6%. Input material: memory CD4+ T cells from blood. The clonotype originates from an adult in good health and CMV-seropositive.

The CDR3 protein is CASSLIFGDTQYF. CDR3 in DNA: TGTGCCAGCAGCTTAATTTTTGGGGATACGCAGTATTTT. This sequence joins TRBV7-3 and TRBJ2-3; D gene unclear. The CDR3 totals 13 residues. Trimming cost V 1 base and J 6 bases, with 8 bases left between them. Germline CDR1 is SGHTA and CDR2 is FQGTGA. Based on the CDR3 plus reference TRBV7-3 and TRBJ2-3, the full variable domain is GAGVSQTPSNKVTEKGKYVELRCDPISGHTALYWYRQSLGQGPEFLIYFQGTGAADDSGLPNDRFFAVRPEGSVSTLKIQRTERGDSAVYLCASSLIFGDTQYFGPGTRLTVL.